These 28 T cell receptor beta chains were sequenced from one sample in a study of shared clonotypes between healthy human individuals. Method: immunoSEQ multiplex PCR; TCRdb's copy keeps in-frame clones and lacks some. The table has fewer than 3 million clones, just under 95% seen once. The specimen was naive CD4+ T cells from PBMCs. The subset is: CD45RA+ positively selected. Receptors were obtained from a man aged 18-30 years in good health. Some clones in this sample may be carry-over from other donors' samples.

Turning to this clone: The conserved phenylalanine or tryptophan normally closing the CDR3 is absent here, so this likely arose from a read error. The limits of the CDR3 on the DNA are not certain, so only TCRdb's listed CDR3 is given. The J gene is TRBJ2-3, the V gene TRBV7-3. Germline lookup yields CDR1 SGHTA and CDR2 FQGTGA. From its first to its last residue, the CDR3 has 10 amino acids. The CDR3 spells CASTVRKGIV.

There are a few counts of this clone. The same CDR3 is also encoded by other DNA sequences in this sample. V gene TRBV20-1 combines with J gene TRBJ1-1; D gene ambiguous. Trimming left V 6 bases short and J 5 bases short, with 7 bases between. The CDR3 totals 10 residues. CDR1 and CDR2 from the germline V gene are DFQATT and SNEGSKA (reference sequence). CDR3 loop: CSAVRTEAFF. The CDR3 DNA sequence: TGCAGTGCCGTCCGGACTGAAGCTTTCTTT.

The rearrangement joins TRBV2 to TRBJ2-5; D gene uncertain. V was shortened by 3 bases and J by 5 bases, with 4 bases between the two germline ends. The CDR3 loop spans 11 amino acids. Germline CDR1 is SNHLY and CDR2 is FYNNEI. The CDR3: CASSDGETQYF. For the CDR3, the DNA is TGTGCCAGCAGTGATGGGGAGACCCAGTACTTC.

V usage is TRBV10-1 and J usage is TRBJ1-1; tentatively, D is TRBD1 (6 bases). The CDR3 length is 15 residues. The germline CDR1 and CDR2 sequences are WNHNN and SYGVQD (reference sequence). Trimming took off 7 bases at V and 2 bases at J, with 17 bases between the two ends. CDR3 bases: TGCGCCAGCAAGAGGAGACAGGCCCTCAACACTGAAGCTTTCTTT. The encoded protein is CASKRRQALNTEAFF.

This clone was recorded once. The chain is built from TRBV25-1 and TRBJ2-7; D perhaps matches TRBD2 (5 bases). V lost 4 bases and J lost 1, with 8 bases in between. The CDR3 has 13 residues. CDR1 and CDR2 (germline): MGHDK, SYGVNS. The CDR3 protein is CASSAAESYEQYF. The CDR3 nucleotides read TGTGCCAGCAGTGCAGCGGAGTCCTACGAGCAGTACTTC.

There are a few counts of this clone. Other DNA sequences in the sample encode the same CDR3. The chain joins TRBV28 to TRBJ1-2; D remains unclear. CDR3 length: 12 residues. With 3 bases removed from V and 4 bases from J, the gap between germline ends came to 6 bases. CDR1 is MDHEN and CDR2 is SYDVKM in the germline V gene. CDR3 protein: CASSLDSYGYTF. In DNA, the CDR3 is TGTGCCAGCAGTTTGGATTCCTATGGCTACACCTTC.

This rearrangement joins TRBV4-3 to TRBJ2-1; 13 bases align to TRBD2. CDR3 size: 20 residues. Germline V gene data show CDR1 as LGHNA and CDR2 as YSLEER. The ends lost 2 bases at V and 0 bases at J; junction bases unmatched: 10. CDR3 protein: CASSQQLAGGTRTSYNEQFF. As DNA, the CDR3 is TGCGCCAGCAGCCAACAACTAGCGGGAGGGACCCGGACCTCCTACAATGAGCAGTTCTTC.

This chain uses TRBV7-8 with TRBJ1-1; D may be TRBD1 (6 bases). The CDR3 spans 15 residues. The germline V gene encodes CDR1 SGHVS and CDR2 FQNEAQ. Trimming stripped 4 bases from V and 1 base from J, with 13 bases between. CDR3 loop: CASSSRGTSNTEAFF. CDR3 bases: TGTGCCAGCAGCTCAAGAGGGACATCGAACACTGAAGCTTTCTTT.

In regard to this clone: Other DNA sequences of this sample code for an identical CDR3. The genes are TRBV4-1 and TRBJ2-6; D not certain. The ends were cut back, 1 base at V and 0 bases at J, with 7 bases in the middle. Germline lookup yields CDR1 MGHRA and CDR2 YSYEKL. CDR3 length equals 16 residues. The CDR3 DNA follows: TGCGCCAGCAGCCAAGTTAGTGGCTCTGGGGCCAACGTCCTGACTTTC. It yields the protein CASSQVSGSGANVLTF.

There are a few counts of this clone. This chain connects TRBV2 to TRBJ1-1; D is undetermined. V dropped 2 bases and J dropped 0 bases, with 1 base sitting between them. Germline V CDR1 and CDR2: SNHLY, FYNNEI. The CDR3 has 12 amino acids. CDR3 region: CASSEMNTEAFF. The CDR3 coding sequence is TGTGCCAGCAGTGAAATGAACACTGAAGCTTTCTTT. The full variable domain, in which reference TRBV2 and TRBJ1-1 provide the parts outside the CDR3, is EPEVTQTPSHQVTQMGQEVILRCVPISNHLYFYWYRQILGQKVEFLVSFYNNEISEKSEIFDDQFSVERPDGSNFTLKIRSTKLEDSAMYFCASSEMNTEAFFGQGTRLTVV.

The chain combines TRBV18 with TRBJ1-2, with a tentative D call TRBD1 (6 bases). The germline V and J ends were trimmed by 3 bases and 7 bases, with 15 bases remaining between them. CDR3 length: 14 residues. CDR1 KGHSH and CDR2 LQKENI come from the germline V gene. The CDR3: CASSPDTGFAGYTF. DNA for the CDR3: TGTGCCAGCTCACCCGATACAGGGTTCGCTGGCTACACCTTC.

The V gene is TRBV19, the J gene TRBJ1-2; D might be TRBD1 (6 bases). V dropped 1 base and J dropped 4 bases, with 13 bases sitting between them. CDR3 size: 15 residues. Germline V gene data show CDR1 as LNHDA and CDR2 as SQIVND (reference sequence). CDR3 nucleotide sequence: TGTGCCAGTAGTATAGCGGGGGGGGCCTTCTATGGCTACACCTTC. Its protein is CASSIAGGAFYGYTF.

The chain is built from TRBV9 and TRBJ2-3, with 14 bases that match TRBD2. There are 16 residues in the CDR3. From germline, CDR1 is SGDLS and CDR2 YYNGEE. J lost 3 bases, V lost 3 bases, and 3 bases had no gene match. CDR3 in amino acids: CASSARLAGGTDTQYF. CDR3 in DNA: TGTGCCAGCAGCGCCCGACTAGCGGGAGGGACAGATACGCAGTATTTT.

This chain joins TRBV30 and TRBJ2-3; 8 positions match TRBD2. Trimming took 1 base from V and 6 from J; bases not matched to a gene: 3. Germline V lookup: CDR1 GTSNPN, CDR2 SVGIG (reference sequence). CDR3 length: 13 residues. The chain's CDR3 is CAWSASGSDTQYF. The CDR3 DNA reads as TGTGCCTGGAGTGCTAGCGGGTCGGATACGCAGTATTTT.

The chain has TRBV10-2 and TRBJ2-1; a possible D gene is TRBD2 (5 bases). The CDR3 spans 11 residues. V was trimmed by 5 bases and J by 9 bases, leaving 8 bases between them. Germline assignment: CDR1 WSHSY and CDR2 SAAADI. The CDR3 region is CASSQSGEQFF. The CDR3 bases are TGCGCCAGCAGTCAGAGCGGTGAGCAGTTCTTC.

V gene TRBV5-6 combines with J gene TRBJ2-7, with 12 bases fitting TRBD2. The CDR3 is 13 residues long. V shed 3 bases and J 6 bases; nucleotides not matched to a gene: 1. Germline V lookup: CDR1 SGHDT, CDR2 YYEEEE. The CDR3 region is CASSWTSGIEQYF. The CDR3 nucleotides are TGTGCCAGCAGCTGGACTAGCGGGATCGAGCAGTACTTC.

This chain connects TRBV5-6 to TRBJ1-1, with TRBD1 matching over 9 bases. The junction had 3 bases not matched to a gene; V was cut back by 0 bases and J by 0 bases. Per the germline V gene, CDR1 is SGHDT and CDR2 is YYEEEE. This CDR3 region has 16 residues. This chain's CDR3 is CASSLGQGVVNTEAFF. CDR3 DNA: TGTGCCAGCAGCTTGGGACAGGGGGTGGTGAACACTGAAGCTTTCTTT.

V is TRBV29-1 and J is TRBJ2-3, with no clear D. V was cut by 4 bases and J by 6 bases, with 14 bases left in between. CDR3 length: 13 amino acids. From germline, CDR1 is SQVTM and CDR2 ANQGSEA. In nucleotides, the CDR3 is TGCAGCGTTGCGTCCTGGGGTGACGATACGCAGTATTTT. Translated, it gives CSVASWGDDTQYF.

This clone occurred a few times. The genes are TRBV5-1 and TRBJ1-1; D remains unclear. The CDR3 loop spans 13 amino acids. Trimming removed 0 bases from V and 7 bases from J, with 10 bases in between. Germline V gives CDR1 SGHRS, CDR2 YFSETQ. The DNA of the CDR3 is TGCGCCAGCAGCTTGGGTATGAATTATGAAGCTTTCTTT. This codes for CASSLGMNYEAFF.

The chain carries TRBV2 and TRBJ1-3, with D possibly matching TRBD1 (6 bases). This CDR3 has 16 amino acids. V was clipped by 9 bases and J by 0 bases, with 18 bases between them. Per the germline V gene, CDR1 is SNHLY and CDR2 is FYNNEI. As DNA, the CDR3 is TGTGCCAGTACAGAAGGGGGGTCCATCTCTGGAAACACCATATATTTT. Translation gives CASTEGGSISGNTIYF. Looking up the rest from reference TRBV2 and TRBJ1-3 gives the full variable domain: EPEVTQTPSHQVTQMGQEVILRCVPISNHLYFYWYRQILGQKVEFLVSFYNNEISEKSEIFDDQFSVERPDGSNFTLKIRSTKLEDSAMYFCASTEGGSISGNTIYFGEGSWLTVV.

The V call is TRBV5-1, the J call TRBJ2-2; 13 bases line up with TRBD2. CDR1 is SGHRS, CDR2 YFSETQ, per germline. The CDR3 has 17 amino acids. V trimming: 4 bases; J trimming: 6 bases; junction bases outside the gene matches: 9. This CDR3 reads CASSPTSGRFRSGELFF. CDR3 sequence (DNA): TGCGCCAGCAGCCCGACTAGCGGGAGGTTTAGGTCCGGGGAGCTGTTTTTT.

In regard to this clone: At the DNA level, this CDR3 is encoded by other sequences in the same sample as well. The chain carries TRBV5-1 and TRBJ2-7, with D perhaps matching TRBD1 (6 bases). Trimming stripped 0 bases from V and 5 bases from J, with 12 bases between. CDR1 is SGHRS and CDR2 is YFSETQ in the germline V gene. The CDR3 extends over 14 amino acids. CDR3 residues: CASSLVAGADEQYF. CDR3 sequence (DNA): TGCGCCAGCAGCTTGGTGGCAGGGGCTGACGAGCAGTACTTC.

This chain connects TRBV7-9 to TRBJ2-3; 8 bases fit TRBD2. The CDR3 totals 16 residues. V shed 4 bases and J 3 bases; nucleotides not matched to a gene: 9. Germline values: CDR1 SEHNR, CDR2 FQNEAQ (reference sequence). The CDR3 spells CASSSVSGAGTDTQYF. The CDR3, as DNA: TGTGCCAGCAGCTCAGTTAGCGGGGCGGGGACAGATACGCAGTATTTT.

V is TRBV28 and J is TRBJ2-1; 7 bases are a match to TRBD1. Trimming cost V 3 bases and J 8 bases; bases outside gene matches: 13. CDR1 is MDHEN, CDR2 SYDVKM, per germline. The CDR3 sequence is 16 residues long. DNA for the CDR3: TGTGCCAGCAGTTTGTTACAGGAGGACAGGCGGCATGAGCAGTTCTTC. It yields the protein CASSLLQEDRRHEQFF.

The rearrangement links TRBV1 to TRBJ1-2. TRBV1 is marked as a pseudogene. CDR3 length: 17 residues. The CDR3 protein is CTSSQEVRGRGGYGYTF. The CDR3 DNA reads TGCACCAGCAGCCAAGAAGTACGAGGTCGGGGAGGCTATGGCTACACCTTC.

This chain joins TRBV18 and TRBJ2-5, with D hard to call. The germline CDR1 and CDR2 sequences are KGHSH and LQKENI. The CDR3 consists of 14 residues. Trimming left V 9 bases short and J 4 bases short, with 18 bases between. CDR3 amino acids: CASFTGWQRETQYF. The CDR3 DNA reads TGTGCCAGTTTCACCGGGTGGCAGAGAGAGACCCAGTACTTC.

This rearrangement joins TRBV10-3 to TRBJ2-7; possibly TRBD1 or TRBD2 for D (5 bases each). The V gene lost 10 bases and the J gene lost 2 bases, with 18 bases spanning the gap. The CDR3 covers 14 residues. The germline V gene encodes CDR1 ENHRY and CDR2 SYGVKD. The CDR3 reads CATRRLGPAYEQYF. As DNA, the CDR3 is TGTGCCACCAGGAGGCTGGGGCCAGCCTACGAGCAGTACTTC.

The chain carries TRBV28 and TRBJ1-1; 7 bases fit TRBD1. This CDR3 contains 15 residues. CDR1 is MDHEN and CDR2 is SYDVKM in the germline V gene. V lost 5 bases, J lost 2 bases, and 8 bases stayed unmatched. CDR3 coding DNA: TGTGCCAGCAGTCCACCAGGGACAGTCAACACTGAAGCTTTCTTT. This gives the protein CASSPPGTVNTEAFF.